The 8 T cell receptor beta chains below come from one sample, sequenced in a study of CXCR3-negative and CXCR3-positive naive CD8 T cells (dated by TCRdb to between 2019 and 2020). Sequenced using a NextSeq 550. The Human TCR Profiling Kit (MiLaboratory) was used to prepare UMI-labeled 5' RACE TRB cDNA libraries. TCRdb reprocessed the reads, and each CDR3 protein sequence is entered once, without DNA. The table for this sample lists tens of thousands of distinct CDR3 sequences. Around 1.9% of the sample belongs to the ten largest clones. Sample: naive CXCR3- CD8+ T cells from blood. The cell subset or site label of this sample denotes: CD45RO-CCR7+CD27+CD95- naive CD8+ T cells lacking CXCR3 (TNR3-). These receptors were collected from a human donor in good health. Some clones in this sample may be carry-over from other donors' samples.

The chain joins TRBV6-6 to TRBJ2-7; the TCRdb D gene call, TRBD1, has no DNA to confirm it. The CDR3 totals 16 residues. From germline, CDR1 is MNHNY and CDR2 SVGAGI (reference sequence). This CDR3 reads CASSQQVERDRLEQYF.

CDR3 region: CASSQARANEQFF. The V gene is TRBV4-3, the J gene TRBJ2-1; with no DNA, the TCRdb D assignment of TRBD2 cannot be verified. The germline gives CDR1 LGHNA, CDR2 YSLEER. This CDR3 spans 13 amino acids.

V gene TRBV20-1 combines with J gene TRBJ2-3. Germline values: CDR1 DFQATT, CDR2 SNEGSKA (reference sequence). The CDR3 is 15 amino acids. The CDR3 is CSADGLEWDTDTQYF.

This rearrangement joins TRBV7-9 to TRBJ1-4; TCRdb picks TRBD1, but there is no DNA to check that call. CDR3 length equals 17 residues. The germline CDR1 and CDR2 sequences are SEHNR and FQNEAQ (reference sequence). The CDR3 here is CASSFFGQGAFNEKLFF.

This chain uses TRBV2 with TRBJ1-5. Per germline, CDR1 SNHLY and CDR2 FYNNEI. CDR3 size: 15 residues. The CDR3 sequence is CASSEGVISNQPQHF.

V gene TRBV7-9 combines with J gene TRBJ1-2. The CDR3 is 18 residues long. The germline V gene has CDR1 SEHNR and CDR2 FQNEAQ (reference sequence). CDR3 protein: CASSLGGVLEYMGYGYTF.

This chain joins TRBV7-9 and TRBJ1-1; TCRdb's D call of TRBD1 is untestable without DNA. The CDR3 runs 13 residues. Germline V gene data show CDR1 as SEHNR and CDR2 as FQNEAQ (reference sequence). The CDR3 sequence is CASSSRDSVEAFF. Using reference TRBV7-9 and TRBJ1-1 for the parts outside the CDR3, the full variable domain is DTGVSQNPRHKITKRGQNVTFRCDPISEHNRLYWYRQTLGQGPEFLTYFQNEAQLEKSRLLSDRFSAERPKGSFSTLEIQRTEQGDSAMYLCASSSRDSVEAFFGQGTRLTVV.

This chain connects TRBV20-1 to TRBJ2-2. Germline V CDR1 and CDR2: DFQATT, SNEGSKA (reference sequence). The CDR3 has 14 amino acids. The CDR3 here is CSAVDGYNTGELFF.